These 27 T cell receptor beta chains came from one sample sequenced in a study of shared clonotypes between healthy human individuals. Sequenced by immunoSEQ multiplex PCR; TCRdb stores in-frame clones only, minus some. The repertoire holds approximately 980,000 clones, with less than 85% as singletons. The sequenced sample consisted of memory CD4+ T cells sorted from blood. Subset reported: CD45RA-negative fraction. These receptors were obtained from a man between 18 and 29 years old in good health.

The V call is TRBV6-5, the J call TRBJ1-1; D gene ambiguous. Germline V gene sequence: CDR1 MNHEY, CDR2 SVGAGI. CDR3 size: 14 residues. V was shortened by 3 bases and J by 4 bases, with 12 bases between the two germline ends. The CDR3 loop is CASSYFGVTTEAFF. The CDR3 DNA reads TGTGCCAGCAGTTATTTCGGGGTGACCACTGAAGCTTTCTTT.

The chain links TRBV7-2 to TRBJ2-7; TRBD2 matches at 12 bases. Per germline, CDR1 SGHTA and CDR2 FQGNSA. The V segment lost 0 bases and the J segment 4 bases; nucleotides outside the gene matches: 7. The CDR3 loop spans 17 amino acids. This chain's CDR3 is CASSLARTSGIGYEQYF. CDR3 nucleotide sequence: TGTGCCAGCAGCTTAGCCCGGACTAGCGGGATAGGATACGAGCAGTACTTC.

This clone was seen ten or more times. The chain combines TRBV28 with TRBJ2-3; 8 bases are shared with TRBD2. The CDR3 has 17 amino acids. The V and J ends lost 4 bases and 4 bases, in that order; junction bases with no gene match: 13. Germline V lookup: CDR1 MDHEN, CDR2 SYDVKM. DNA for the CDR3: TGTGCCAGCAGTTCCTTCCTCGGGGGGGGCGGTTCAGATACGCAGTATTTT. Translating gives CASSSFLGGGGSDTQYF.

The chain couples TRBV18 to TRBJ2-1, with TRBD2 as a possible D gene (6 bases). V lost 3 bases and J lost 5, with 11 bases in between. Germline V gene data show CDR1 as KGHSH and CDR2 as LQKENI. The CDR3 runs to 14 residues. CDR3 in DNA: TGTGCCAGCTCACCTCGGGGGAGCAACAATGAGCAGTTCTTC. Translation gives CASSPRGSNNEQFF.

This clone was recorded once. CDR3 DNA sequence: TGTGCCAGCAGCTCGAGTAGCGGGGGGTTAGGGCAGTTCTTC. This translates into CASSSSSGGLGQFF. The chain couples TRBV7-2 to TRBJ2-1; 10 bases match TRBD2. V was pared by 4 bases and J by 12 bases, with 9 bases of the junction left unmatched. The CDR3 loop spans 14 amino acids. CDR1 is SGHTA and CDR2 is FQGNSA in the germline V gene.

The chain couples TRBV5-5 to TRBJ2-4; 10 nucleotides agree with TRBD2. Germline CDR1 is SGHKS and CDR2 is YYEKEE (reference sequence). The CDR3 totals 17 residues. V was pared by 6 bases and J by 0 bases, with 9 bases of the junction left unmatched. DNA for the CDR3: TGTGCCAGCATTTCTAGCGGGAGACTTGGAGCCAAAAACATTCAGTACTTC. Amino acids: CASISSGRLGAKNIQYF.

V gene TRBV7-9 combines with J gene TRBJ2-7, with 7 bases fitting TRBD2. Germline V gene sequence: CDR1 SEHNR, CDR2 FQNEAQ (reference sequence). With V trimmed by 1 base and J by 5 bases, 8 bases remained unmatched. This CDR3 has 15 residues. The CDR3 protein is CASSLGGGDYHEQYF. CDR3 nucleotides: TGTGCCAGCAGCTTAGGGGGCGGGGACTACCACGAGCAGTACTTC.

J is TRBJ2-7 and V is TRBV19; possible D gene TRBD1, 6 bases. V lost 4 bases to trimming and J lost 3 bases, with 10 bases between them. CDR1 is LNHDA and CDR2 is SQIVND in the germline V gene (reference sequence). This CDR3 comprises 13 residues. The CDR3: CASSNGQHYEQYF. The DNA of the CDR3 is TGTGCCAGTAGTAATGGACAGCACTACGAGCAGTACTTC. The complete variable domain, with remaining parts taken from reference TRBV19 and TRBJ2-7, reads DGGITQSPKYLFRKEGQNVTLSCEQNLNHDAMYWYRQDPGQGLRLIYYSQIVNDFQKGDIAEGYSVSREKKESFPLTVTSAQKNPTAFYLCASSNGQHYEQYFGPGTRLTVT.

The chain links TRBV7-8 to TRBJ2-2, with 12 bases identical to TRBD1. This CDR3 contains 14 residues. V lost 9 bases and J lost 5; bases outside the gene matches: 4. Germline CDR1 reads SGHVS; CDR2 reads FQNEAQ. CDR3 region: CASRDRGQTGELFF. The CDR3 coding sequence is TGTGCCAGTAGGGACAGGGGGCAAACCGGGGAGCTGTTTTTT.

The rearrangement joins TRBV30 to TRBJ1-6; D uncertain. Trimming took 7 bases from V and 9 from J, leaving 16 bases between them. This CDR3 comprises 13 residues. Germline V lookup: CDR1 GTSNPN, CDR2 SVGIG (reference sequence). CDR3 sequence: CALDPSLGSPLHF. The CDR3, as DNA: TGTGCCTTAGACCCGTCCTTGGGTTCACCCCTCCACTTT.

The rearrangement joins TRBV5-1 to TRBJ1-2, with 10 bases fitting TRBD1. Per germline, CDR1 SGHRS and CDR2 YFSETQ. The CDR3 length is 15 residues. Trimming removed 0 bases from V and 8 bases from J; junction bases left unmatched: 7. The CDR3 coding sequence is TGCGCCAGCAGCTTGGACCGACAGGGGGCTGAGGGCTACACCTTC. Protein: CASSLDRQGAEGYTF.

As concerns this clone: This specimen includes other DNA sequences encoding the same CDR3. The V gene is TRBV6-5, the J gene TRBJ1-5; D might be TRBD1 (6 bases). V shed 6 bases and J shed 0 bases, with 6 bases lying between them. Germline V gene sequence: CDR1 MNHEY, CDR2 SVGAGI. This CDR3 spans 13 amino acids. This CDR3 is CASRQGSNQPQHF. In DNA form, the CDR3 reads TGTGCCAGCAGACAGGGTAGCAATCAGCCCCAGCATTTT.

This clone appeared once. The J gene is TRBJ1-1, the V gene TRBV5-1; 7 bases map to TRBD1. The CDR3 extends over 15 amino acids. The J segment lost 4 bases and the V segment lost 4 bases, leaving 10 bases of the junction unmatched. The germline V gene has CDR1 SGHRS and CDR2 YFSETQ. The CDR3 bases are TGCGCCAGCAGCAAACAGGGTTGGACAGGCACTGAAGCTTTCTTT. It encodes CASSKQGWTGTEAFF. The whole variable domain, filled in from reference TRBV5-1 and TRBJ1-1, reads KAGVTQTPRYLIKTRGQQVTLSCSPISGHRSVSWYQQTPGQGLQFLFEYFSETQRNKGNFPGRFSGRQFSNSRSEMNVSTLELGDSALYLCASSKQGWTGTEAFFGQGTRLTVV.

This rearrangement joins TRBV2 to TRBJ2-5; 11 nucleotides align to TRBD1. The CDR3 covers 17 residues. Unmatched junction bases numbered 9, after V lost 5 bases and J lost 1 base. CDR1 is SNHLY, CDR2 FYNNEI, per germline. The CDR3 DNA is TGTGCCAGCAGTTGGACAGGGGGCATCTCGGCCCAAGAGACCCAGTACTTC. It is translated as CASSWTGGISAQETQYF.

J is TRBJ1-2 and V is TRBV27; D call uncertain. V lost 2 bases to trimming and J lost 4 bases, with 8 bases between them. The CDR3 sequence is 13 residues long. CDR1 MNHEY and CDR2 SMNVEV come from the germline V gene (reference sequence). In DNA, the CDR3 is TGTGCCAGCAGTTTAGAGGGTAGCTATGGCTACACCTTC. This gives the protein CASSLEGSYGYTF.

This rearrangement joins TRBV5-3 to TRBJ2-7; 7 bases align to TRBD2. TRBV5-3 is assigned to the ORF class and has an uncertain function. Trimming at V came to 4 bases and at J to 1 base, leaving 5 bases not matched to a gene. This CDR3 is built from 14 residues. CDR3 bases: TGTGCCAGAAGCCCGCGGGAGTCTTCCTACGAGCAGTACTTC. Encoded protein: CARSPRESSYEQYF.

This chain connects TRBV14 to TRBJ2-7, with no clear D. Trimming took 0 bases from V and 9 from J, leaving 12 bases between them. CDR1 and CDR2 from the germline V gene are SGHDN and FVKESK. CDR3 length equals 13 residues. The CDR3 DNA follows: TGTGCCAGCAGCCAAGATCTCGGGTCGGGGCAGTACTTC. It codes for CASSQDLGSGQYF.

The chain combines TRBV6-5 with TRBJ1-1, with D maybe TRBD1 (6 bases). Germline V gene lookup returns CDR1 MNHEY and CDR2 SVGAGI. There are 14 residues in the CDR3. Trimming removed 2 bases from V and 6 bases from J, with 13 bases in between. CDR3 nucleotide sequence: TGTGCCAGCAGTTACGGGGGGGGCTTCGCTGAAGCTTTCTTT. It translates to CASSYGGGFAEAFF.

V usage is TRBV7-9 and J usage is TRBJ2-2, with 12 positions matching TRBD2. The CDR3 runs to 17 residues. CDR1 and CDR2 from the germline V gene are SEHNR and FQNEAQ (reference sequence). V lost 4 bases, J lost 6 bases, and 9 bases stayed unmatched. CDR3 sequence reads: CASSYFTSSGRAGELFF. CDR3 nucleotides: TGTGCCAGCAGCTACTTCACCTCTAGCGGGAGGGCCGGGGAGCTGTTTTTT. The entire variable domain, with the rest obtained from reference TRBV7-9 and TRBJ2-2, is as follows: DTGVSQNPRHKITKRGQNVTFRCDPISEHNRLYWYRQTLGQGPEFLTYFQNEAQLEKSRLLSDRFSAERPKGSFSTLEIQRTEQGDSAMYLCASSYFTSSGRAGELFFGEGSRLTVL.

Comments on this clone: In the same sample, other DNA sequences code for this CDR3. V gene TRBV5-1 combines with J gene TRBJ2-6; D is undetermined. The CDR3 totals 16 residues. Trimming left V 0 bases short and J 0 bases short, with 7 bases between. Per germline, CDR1 SGHRS and CDR2 YFSETQ. The CDR3 spells CASSLGGVSGANVLTF. The CDR3 bases are TGCGCCAGCAGCTTGGGTGGGGTCTCTGGGGCCAACGTCCTGACTTTC.

The chain combines TRBV4-3 with TRBJ2-7; TRBD2 agrees at 11 bases. Germline loops: CDR1 LGHNA, CDR2 YSLEER. With V trimmed by 1 base and J by 2 bases, 1 base remained unmatched. CDR3 length equals 15 residues. The CDR3, as DNA: TGCGCCAGCAGCCAAGGACTAGCGGGAACCTACGAGCAGTACTTC. Translated, it gives CASSQGLAGTYEQYF.

This clone was observed a single time. This chain links TRBV6-1 with TRBJ1-5; D is possibly TRBD1 (5 bases). Per the germline V gene, CDR1 is MNHNS and CDR2 is SASEGT. The CDR3 is 15 residues long. V was shortened by 4 bases and J by 1 base, with 11 bases between the two germline ends. CDR3 bases: TGTGCCAGCAGTGCAGGGCCGTTCAGCAATCAGCCCCAGCATTTT. As protein: CASSAGPFSNQPQHF.

Note on this clone: At one end the junction does not follow the germline gene, possibly because of a read error. This chain uses TRBV7-7 with TRBJ2-5, with 8 bases matching TRBD2. Germline CDR1 reads SSHAT; CDR2 reads FNYEAQ (reference sequence). The CDR3 has 13 amino acids. CDR3 region: CASSGSWAETQYF. DNA of the CDR3: TGTGCTAGCAGCGGGAGTTGGGCAGAGACCCAGTACTTC. Complete variable domain (other parts from reference TRBV7-7 and TRBJ2-5): GAGVSQSPRYKVTKRGQDVTLRCDPISSHATLYWYQQALGQGPEFLTYFNYEAQPDKSGLPSDRFSAERPEGSISTLTIQRTEQRDSAMYRCASSGSWAETQYFGPGTRLLVL.

This clone was counted a few times. The chain joins TRBV7-6 to TRBJ2-7; the D is unclear. Germline loops: CDR1 SGHVS, CDR2 FNYEAQ. This CDR3 comprises 14 residues. V was trimmed by 0 bases and J by 4 bases, leaving 10 bases between them. DNA for the CDR3: TGTGCCAGCAGCTTAGCCGACACGGCTTACGAGCAGTACTTC. It specifies CASSLADTAYEQYF.

CDR3: CAWSVDRNTEAFF. The CDR3 nucleotides read TGTGCCTGGAGTGTAGACAGGAACACTGAAGCTTTCTTT. The chain couples TRBV30 to TRBJ1-1; D might be TRBD1 (5 bases). The CDR3 contains 13 residues. Per germline, CDR1 GTSNPN and CDR2 SVGIG (reference sequence). V lost 0 bases, J lost 1 base, and 6 bases lay in between.

V gene TRBV6-5 combines with J gene TRBJ1-2; TRBD1 agrees at 12 bases. With 5 bases clipped from V and 8 bases from J, the junction kept 9 bases outside the gene matches. The CDR3 covers 15 residues. CDR1 and CDR2 (germline): MNHEY, SVGAGI. CDR3 in DNA: TGTGCCAGCAGTCGGGATGGGACAGGGGGCAAGGGCTACACCTTC. This sequence encodes CASSRDGTGGKGYTF.

The chain has TRBV9 and TRBJ2-7; 8 bases match TRBD2. Germline-derived CDR1 and CDR2 are SGDLS and YYNGEE. The CDR3 has 15 amino acids. V lost 2 bases and J lost 7; bases outside the gene matches: 11. This CDR3 reads CASSVGPAGVREQYF. DNA for the CDR3: TGTGCCAGCAGCGTCGGCCCAGCGGGAGTTCGAGAGCAGTACTTC.